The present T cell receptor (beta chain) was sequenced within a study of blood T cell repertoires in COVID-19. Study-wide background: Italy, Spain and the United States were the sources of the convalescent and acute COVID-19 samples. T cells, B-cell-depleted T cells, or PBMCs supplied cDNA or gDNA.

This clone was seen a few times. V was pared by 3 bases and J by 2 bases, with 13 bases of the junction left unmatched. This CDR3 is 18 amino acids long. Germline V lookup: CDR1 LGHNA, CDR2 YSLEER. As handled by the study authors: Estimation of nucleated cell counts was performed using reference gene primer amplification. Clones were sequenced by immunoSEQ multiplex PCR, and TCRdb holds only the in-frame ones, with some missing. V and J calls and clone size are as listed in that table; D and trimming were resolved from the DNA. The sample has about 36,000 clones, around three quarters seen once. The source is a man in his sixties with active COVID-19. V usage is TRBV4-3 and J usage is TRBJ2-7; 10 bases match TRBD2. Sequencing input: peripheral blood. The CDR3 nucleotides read TGCGCCAGCAGCCAGGAATCCTACGCTAGCGGGAGTCCCTACGAGCAGTACTTC. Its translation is CASSQESYASGSPYEQYF.